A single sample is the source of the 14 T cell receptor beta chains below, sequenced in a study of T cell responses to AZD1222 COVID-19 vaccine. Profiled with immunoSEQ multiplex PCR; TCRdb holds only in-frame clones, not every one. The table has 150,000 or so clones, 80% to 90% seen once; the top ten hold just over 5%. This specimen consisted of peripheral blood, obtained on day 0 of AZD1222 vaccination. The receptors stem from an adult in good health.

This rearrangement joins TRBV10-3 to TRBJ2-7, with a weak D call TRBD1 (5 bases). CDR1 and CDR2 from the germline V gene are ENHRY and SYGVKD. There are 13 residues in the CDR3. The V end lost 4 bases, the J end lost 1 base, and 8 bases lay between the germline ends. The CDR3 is CAISGDSSYEQYF. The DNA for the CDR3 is TGTGCCATCAGTGGTGACAGTTCCTACGAGCAGTACTTC.

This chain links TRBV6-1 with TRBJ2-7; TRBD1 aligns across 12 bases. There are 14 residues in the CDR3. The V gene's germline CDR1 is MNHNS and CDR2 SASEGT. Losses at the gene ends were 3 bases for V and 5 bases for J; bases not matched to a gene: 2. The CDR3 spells CASSDGTGGNEQYF. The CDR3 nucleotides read TGTGCCAGCAGTGATGGGACAGGGGGCAACGAGCAGTACTTC.

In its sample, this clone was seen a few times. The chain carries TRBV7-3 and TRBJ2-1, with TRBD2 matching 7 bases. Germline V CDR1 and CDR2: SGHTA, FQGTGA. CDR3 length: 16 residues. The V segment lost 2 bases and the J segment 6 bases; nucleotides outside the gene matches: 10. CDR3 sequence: CASSLGPQRGSNEQFF. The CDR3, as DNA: TGTGCCAGCAGCTTAGGCCCCCAGCGGGGAAGCAATGAGCAGTTCTTC.

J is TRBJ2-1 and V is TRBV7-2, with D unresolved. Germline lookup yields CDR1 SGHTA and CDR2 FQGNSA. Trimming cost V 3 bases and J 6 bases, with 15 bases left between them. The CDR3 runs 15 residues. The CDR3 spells CASSLGLRKGNEQFF. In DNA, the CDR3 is TGTGCCAGCAGCTTGGGCCTTAGAAAGGGCAATGAGCAGTTCTTC. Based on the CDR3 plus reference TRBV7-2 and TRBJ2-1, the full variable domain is GAGVSQSPSNKVTEKGKDVELRCDPISGHTALYWYRQSLGQGLEFLIYFQGNSAPDKSGLPSDRFSAERTGGSVSTLTIQRTQQEDSAVYLCASSLGLRKGNEQFFGPGTRLTVL.

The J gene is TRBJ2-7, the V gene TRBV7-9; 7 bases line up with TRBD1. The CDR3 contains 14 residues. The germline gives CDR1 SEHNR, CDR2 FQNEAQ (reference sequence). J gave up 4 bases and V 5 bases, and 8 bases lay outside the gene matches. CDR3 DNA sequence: TGTGCCAGCAGCCCAGGGGACAGAACTTACGAGCAGTACTTC. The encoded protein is CASSPGDRTYEQYF.

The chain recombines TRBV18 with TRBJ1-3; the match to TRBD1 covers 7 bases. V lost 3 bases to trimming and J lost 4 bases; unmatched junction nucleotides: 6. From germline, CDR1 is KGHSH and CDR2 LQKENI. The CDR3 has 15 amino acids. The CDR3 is CASSPPTGPGNTIYF. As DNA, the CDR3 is TGTGCCAGCTCACCCCCGACAGGGCCGGGAAACACCATATATTTT.

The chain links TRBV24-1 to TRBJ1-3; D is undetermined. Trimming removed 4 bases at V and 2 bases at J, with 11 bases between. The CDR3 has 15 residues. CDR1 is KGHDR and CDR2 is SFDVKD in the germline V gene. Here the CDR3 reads CATSDHRAAGNTIYF. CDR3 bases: TGTGCCACCAGTGACCACAGAGCAGCTGGAAACACCATATATTTT.

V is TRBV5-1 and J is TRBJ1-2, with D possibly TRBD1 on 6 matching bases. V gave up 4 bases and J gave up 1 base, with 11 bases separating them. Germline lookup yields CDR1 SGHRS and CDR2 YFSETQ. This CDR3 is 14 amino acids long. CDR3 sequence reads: CASSRAGDNYGYTF. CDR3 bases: TGCGCCAGCAGCCGGGCAGGGGATAACTATGGCTACACCTTC.

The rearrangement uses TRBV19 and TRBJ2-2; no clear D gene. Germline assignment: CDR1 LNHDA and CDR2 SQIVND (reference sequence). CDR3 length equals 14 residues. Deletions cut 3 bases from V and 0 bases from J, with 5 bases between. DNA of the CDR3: TGTGCCAGTAGTATTTACTCGAACACCGGGGAGCTGTTTTTT. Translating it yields CASSIYSNTGELFF.

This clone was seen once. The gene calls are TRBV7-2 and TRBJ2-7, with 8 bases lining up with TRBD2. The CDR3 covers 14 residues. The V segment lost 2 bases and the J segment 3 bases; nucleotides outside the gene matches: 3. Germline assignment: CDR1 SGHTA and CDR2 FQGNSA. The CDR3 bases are TGTGCCAGCAGCTTAAGCGGGGGTTACTACGAGCAGTACTTC. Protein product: CASSLSGGYYEQYF.

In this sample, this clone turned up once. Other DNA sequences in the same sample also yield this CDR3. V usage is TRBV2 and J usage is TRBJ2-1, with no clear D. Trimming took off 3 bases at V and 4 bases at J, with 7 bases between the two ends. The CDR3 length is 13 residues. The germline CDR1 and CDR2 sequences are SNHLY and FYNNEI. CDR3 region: CASSELVYNEQFF. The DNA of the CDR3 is TGTGCCAGCAGTGAGTTGGTATACAATGAGCAGTTCTTC. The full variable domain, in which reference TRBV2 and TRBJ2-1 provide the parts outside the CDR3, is EPEVTQTPSHQVTQMGQEVILRCVPISNHLYFYWYRQILGQKVEFLVSFYNNEISEKSEIFDDQFSVERPDGSNFTLKIRSTKLEDSAMYFCASSELVYNEQFFGPGTRLTVL.

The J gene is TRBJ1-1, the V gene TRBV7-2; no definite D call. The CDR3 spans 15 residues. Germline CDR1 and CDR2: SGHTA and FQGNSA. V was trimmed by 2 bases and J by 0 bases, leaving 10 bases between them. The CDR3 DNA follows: TGTGCCAGCAGCTTAATGGAGACTCTGAACACTGAAGCTTTCTTT. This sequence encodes CASSLMETLNTEAFF.

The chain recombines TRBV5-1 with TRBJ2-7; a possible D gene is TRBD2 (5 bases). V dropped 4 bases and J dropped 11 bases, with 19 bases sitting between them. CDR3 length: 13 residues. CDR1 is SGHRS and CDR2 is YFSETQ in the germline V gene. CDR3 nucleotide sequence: TGCGCCAGCAGCCAAACGACTGGCACAGCGGAGTACTTC. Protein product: CASSQTTGTAEYF.

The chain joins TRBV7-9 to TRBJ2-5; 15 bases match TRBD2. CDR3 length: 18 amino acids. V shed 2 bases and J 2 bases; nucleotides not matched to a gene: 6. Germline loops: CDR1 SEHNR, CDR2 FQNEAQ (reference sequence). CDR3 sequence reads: CASSLSWTSGRVQETQYF. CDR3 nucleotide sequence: TGTGCCAGCAGCTTATCCTGGACTAGCGGGAGGGTGCAAGAGACCCAGTACTTC.